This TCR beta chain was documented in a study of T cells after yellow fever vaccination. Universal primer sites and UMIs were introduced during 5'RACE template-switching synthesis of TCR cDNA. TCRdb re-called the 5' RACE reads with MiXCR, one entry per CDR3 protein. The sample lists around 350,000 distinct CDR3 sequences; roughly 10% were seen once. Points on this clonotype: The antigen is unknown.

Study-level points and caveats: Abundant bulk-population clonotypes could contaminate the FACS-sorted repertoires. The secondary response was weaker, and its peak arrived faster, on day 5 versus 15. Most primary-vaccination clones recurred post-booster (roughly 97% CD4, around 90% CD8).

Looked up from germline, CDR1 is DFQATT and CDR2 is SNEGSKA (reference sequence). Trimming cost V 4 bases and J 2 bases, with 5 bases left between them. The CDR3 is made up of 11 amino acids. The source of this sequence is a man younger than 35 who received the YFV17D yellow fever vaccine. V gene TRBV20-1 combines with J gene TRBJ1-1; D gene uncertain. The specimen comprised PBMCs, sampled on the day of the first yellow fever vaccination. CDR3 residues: CSATYNTEAFF. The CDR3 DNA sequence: TGCAGTGCTACCTATAACACTGAAGCTTTCTTT.